This T cell receptor beta chain was sequenced during a study of blood T cell repertoires in COVID-19. Study information: Samples of COVID-19 (acute and convalescent) were obtained from the United States, Italy and Spain. T cells, B-cell-depleted T cells, or PBMCs provided the cDNA or gDNA that served as material.

There are 17 residues in the CDR3. Germline CDR1 reads SGHNT; CDR2 reads YYREEE (reference sequence). V dropped 4 bases and J dropped 6; count of bases not matched to a gene: 13. Original processing methods: Estimates of nucleated cell counts were drawn from the amplification of reference gene primers. Measured with immunoSEQ multiplex PCR; TCRdb has only the in-frame clones, and not every one. D and trimming come from the DNA, and the V and J calls and clone size come from that table. The sample has 200,000 to 300,000 clones; around 79% are singletons. The receptor comes from a woman older than 75 with acute or convalescent COVID-19. Sequencing was carried out using peripheral blood. The J gene is TRBJ2-2, the V gene TRBV5-4; 9 nucleotides match TRBD1. Written as DNA, the CDR3 is TGTGCCAGCAGCCCGTCGGGGACAGGGTTAAATGCCGGGGAGCTGTTTTTT. The encoded protein is CASSPSGTGLNAGELFF.